This note documents a single T cell receptor beta chain sequence. No cognate antigen has been identified for it. No much larger clone is present one base from it, and per-base qualities are unavailable. This entry comes from a study of blood T cells in healthy people across ages (dated by TCRdb to between 2014 and 2016). As for the study more broadly: In model experiments, template switching captured roughly one uniquely barcoded TCR beta cDNA molecule for every two T cells. To track age-related changes in TCR beta repertoire diversity, the study relied on deep sequencing normalized with unique cDNA molecular identifiers. Donors were grouped into four age groups: young (average 16 years), middle-aged (39), aged (around 60) and long-lived (just over 80). Donors of different ages were randomly distributed across sequencing lanes to avoid experimental bias. Using the same blood draw, the study looked at two additional independent replicas of 1 million unique cDNA reads for two donors, one aged 18 to 29 and the other aged 80 or older. General conclusions and limits of the study: A strong correlation was found between observed TCR beta diversity and the percentage of naive T cells measured by flow cytometry. As age increased, observed TCR beta diversity per million T cells dropped in a roughly linear way, and a significant reduction was already evident by age 40. The CMV infection status of donors was not known, potentially confounding age-related changes in expanded clonotypes. Compared with the aged group, the long-lived group had more naive CD4+ T cells, fewer expanded clones and increased TCR diversity, a pattern suggesting age selection. Because profiling used bulk unsorted PBMCs, naive and antigen-experienced compartments could not be compared conclusively. Estimates of total diversity based on one million sequenced T cells were considered lower bounds and underestimates.

Libraries were made using 5' RACE. The sample was run on an Illumina HiSeq 2500. A second PCR of roughly 7 to 11 cycles was performed with a sample-barcoded 5' primer and a J-beta primer mix. Each TCR beta cDNA molecule received a unique molecular identifier from a template-switch 5' adaptor carrying 12 random nucleotides. Each sample yielded at least 3 million CDR3-containing paired-end reads. All of the RNA was converted into first-strand cDNA using the Mint cDNA synthesis kit, with a TRBC-specific oligonucleotide serving as the primer. All cDNA was treated with uracil-DNA glycosylase and then went through a first 18-cycle PCR with the universal primers M1SS and BC2_uni_R. The source study handled its data this way. For normalization, 1 million high-quality reads were randomly selected from each sample, with every read carrying a distinct molecular identifier. Instead of being binned into consensus sequences, reads with shared molecular identifiers were discarded. MiTCR, with a Q25 quality threshold and the strictest error-elimination algorithm, was used for CDR3 identification, clonotype clustering and error correction. Lower-bound total TCR beta diversity was estimated with a nonparametric unseen species model using Euler transformation. Using fastp trimming at Q25 and MiXCR clonotype assembly, TCRdb reanalyzed the public sequencing data and kept in-frame beta chains. Rows with a matching CDR3 protein are joined into one entry that keeps the most common DNA and genes. The V and J calls reflect TCRdb's pipeline rather than the authors' work. This sample gives about 1,800,000 distinct CDR3 sequences in total; under 30% of them show up just once. 7.7% of the sample rests with the top ten.

The donors were under 40 Caucasian individuals from Russia, aged roughly 6 to 100 years, who were systemically healthy. About 10 milliliters of peripheral blood were collected from each donor into EDTA-treated Vacutainer tubes. Ficoll-Paque density-gradient centrifugation was used to isolate PBMCs, with at least 7 million obtained per sample. Total RNA was extracted from PBMCs with Trizol reagent, with at least 6 micrograms obtained per sample. For every donor, flow cytometry on a PBMC aliquot measured the percentage of naive CD45RAhigh/CD27high T cells. Based on the germline V gene, the CDR1 and CDR2 sequences are MNHNS and SASEGT. V has 2 bases trimmed and J has 9 bases trimmed; junction bases matching no gene number 7. The CDR3, from cysteine to phenylalanine, totals 13 residues. CDR3 DNA is the only sequence kept; it has 39 bases, read in frame from the first base.

This chain joins TRBV6-1 to TRBJ2-7, with 7 middle bases fitting TRBD1. The specimen was blood. The TCR originated in a woman in her twenties or thirties in good health. Read as DNA, the sequence is TGTGCCAGCAGTGAACGGACAGGTCTGGGGCAGTACTTC. This yields the protein CASSERTGLGQYF.